This TCR beta chain was identified in a study of cytomegalovirus exposure and HLA in healthy donors. Study information: Around 80 million unique TCRs from HLA-typed donors were held in an early data release. Study-level findings and limits: Later analysis indicated greater clonal expansion among HLA-associated TCR beta chains than among equally common other chains. It was in a later analysis that TCR association rates were seen to vary by HLA locus, highest for DRB1 and lowest for HLA-C.

The CDR3 runs 14 residues. The germline V gene has CDR1 SGHDN and CDR2 FVKESK. V dropped 5 bases and J dropped 8 bases, with 15 bases sitting between them. It was with 60 Vbeta and 13 Jbeta primers that the PCR ran. The protocol was immunoSEQ multiplex PCR, while the TCRdb copy is restricted to in-frame clones and leaves out a portion. The table lists approximately 70,000 clones. Details on this clone: Antigen unknown.

The chain combines TRBV14 with TRBJ1-4; D is perhaps TRBD1 (6 bases). This TCR came from a woman between 35 and 50 years old in good health and CMV-seropositive. Material for sequencing was PBMCs. The CDR3 here is CASSWTVAPEKLFF. CDR3 nucleotide sequence: TGTGCCAGCAGCTGGACAGTGGCCCCAGAAAAACTGTTTTTT.